This T cell receptor beta chain was observed in a study of kidney transplant recipient with SARS-CoV-2 infection (dated by TCRdb to the early 2020s). Concerning this clonotype: Which antigen it targets is not known. A much bigger clone sits one base away, suggesting this may be a read error.

In light of the paper, this sample's time point label describes: pre-pandemic baseline sample and day 111 after first positive SARS-CoV-2 test. V and J are truncated by 3 bases and 6 bases respectively, leaving an intervening sequence of 12 bases. In the germline V gene, CDR1 corresponds to SGHAT and CDR2 to FQNNGV. The CDR3, from cysteine to phenylalanine, totals 14 residues. The DNA shown is the 42-base CDR3, in frame from base 1. Sequencing relied on an Illumina MiSeq. Profiling of the peripheral T cell repertoire targeted human TCRbeta genes. The published analysis was carried out like this. Differential clonotype abundance was tested with beta-binomial modelling to account for variability over time. Expanded clonotypes were screened against the ImmuneCODE reference database of SARS-CoV-2-associated TCRs and were mapped to viral genome regions. Further repertoire analyses covered TRBV gene usage, CDR3 length, CDR3 amino acid overlap between time points, clonotype abundance distributions and Jaccard similarity. TCRdb cleaned the public reads at Q25 with fastp, built clones with MiXCR and kept in-frame beta chains. Rows are unified per CDR3 protein, each entry keeping the most common DNA and genes. TCRdb, not the original authors, processed these V and J calls. For this sample the table gives fewer than 250,000 distinct CDR3 sequences, of which around 30% were detected only once. Around 6.8% of the sample is in the top ten clones.

Sequenced material: a blood sample, taken at baseline and between days 110 and 120 from a kidney transplant recipient. Recombination linked TRBV11-2 to TRBJ2-1, and the D gene may be TRBD2, 5 bases matching. This receptor was identified in a male patient younger than 45 who had COVID-19 and was a kidney transplant recipient. Once a transplant has taken place, some T cells may be donor derived. The CDR3 region has the sequence CASSFGLRGNEQFF. Here is the DNA: TGTGCCAGCAGCTTCGGGCTACGGGGCAATGAGCAGTTCTTC.